These 14 T cell receptor beta chains originate from one sample sequenced in a study of neurological immune-mediated disorders (dated by TCRdb to between 2018 and 2021). Per the publication, the time point label means: longitudinal time-point 2. The library was made by 5' RACE. Sequenced using an Illumina HiSeq 2500. TCRdb passed the public sequencing reads through fastp at Q25 and MiXCR, retaining productive beta sequences. When rows share a CDR3 protein, they turn into one entry using the most common DNA and genes. The sample contains about 90,000 distinct CDR3 sequences, about 12% of them found a single time. The ten largest clonotypes hold about 4.6% of the sample. Material: PBMCs. Source of these receptors: a female donor with HTLV-1-associated myelopathy (HAM/TSP).

This clonotype was picked up many times. The V gene is TRBV12-3 or TRBV12-4, the J gene TRBJ2-3; 10 positions match TRBD1. The CDR3 sequence is 16 residues long. V lost 6 bases and J lost 5; bases outside the gene matches: 11. The CDR3, as DNA: TGTGCCAGCAGCCACACTGACAGGGGGCGAGGAGATACGCAGTATTTT. Its translation: CASSHTDRGRGDTQYF.

This clonotype occurred many times. This sequence joins TRBV4-1 and TRBJ2-4; D is perhaps TRBD2 (6 bases). The CDR3 has 18 residues. V lost 1 base and J 5 bases, leaving 21 bases between the germline ends. Germline V CDR1 and CDR2: MGHRA, YSYEKL. CDR3 protein: CASSQVGWTGEEQNIQYF. For the CDR3, the DNA is TGCGCCAGCAGCCAAGTAGGTTGGACGGGGGAGGAACAAAACATTCAGTACTTC.

The J gene is TRBJ2-2, the V gene TRBV7-2; no firm D call. V lost 5 bases to trimming and J lost 6 bases, with 13 bases between them. CDR1 and CDR2 from the germline V gene are SGHTA and FQGNSA. This CDR3 is 14 amino acids long. CDR3 nucleotide sequence: TGTGCCAGCAGCCCCCCTCGGTGGTCCGGGGAGCTGTTTTTT. It encodes CASSPPRWSGELFF.

This clonotype showed up many times. The chain is built from TRBV10-3 and TRBJ2-7; TRBD1 matches 11 bases. The J segment lost 5 bases and the V segment lost 3 bases, leaving 9 bases of the junction unmatched. Germline CDR1 reads ENHRY; CDR2 reads SYGVKD. The CDR3 is 16 amino acids. The DNA for the CDR3 is TGTGCCATCAGTGACCTCCCGGGACAGGGGGTACACGAGCAGTACTTC. This gives the protein CAISDLPGQGVHEQYF.

This clonotype was seen many times. CDR3 amino acids: CASSQDNVLYNEQFF. As DNA, the CDR3 is TGCGCCAGCAGCCAAGATAATGTGCTTTACAATGAGCAGTTCTTC. The V and J genes are TRBV4-1 and TRBJ2-1; D is unresolved. Trimming took off 0 bases at V and 4 bases at J, with 10 bases between the two ends. The length of the CDR3 is 15 residues. Germline CDR1 and CDR2: MGHRA and YSYEKL.

The DNA for the CDR3 is TGTGCCAGCAGCTTATTCAATGAGCAGTTCTTC. Protein sequence: CASSLFNEQFF. The V gene is TRBV7-8, the J gene TRBJ2-1; no clear D. Germline loops: CDR1 SGHVS, CDR2 FQNEAQ. The V and J ends lost 2 bases and 6 bases respectively, with 2 bases between them. This CDR3 comprises 11 residues. The whole variable domain, filled in from reference TRBV7-8 and TRBJ2-1, reads GAGVSQSPRYKVAKRGQDVALRCDPISGHVSLFWYQQALGQGPEFLTYFQNEAQLDKSGLPSDRFFAERPEGSVSTLKIQRTQQEDSAVYLCASSLFNEQFFGPGTRLTVL.

This clonotype was recorded many times. The chain combines TRBV20-1 with TRBJ2-2; D is undetermined. V lost 3 bases, J lost 7 bases, and 12 bases lay in between. Germline V gene lookup returns CDR1 DFQATT and CDR2 SNEGSKA (reference sequence). CDR3 size: 13 residues. The CDR3 nucleotides read TGCAGTGCTAGCACATCGGGTAACGGGGAGCTGTTTTTT. It codes for CSASTSGNGELFF.

A note on this clonotype: Germline is not matched at one junction end, which may reflect a read error. The rearrangement uses TRBV27 and TRBJ2-6; D may be TRBD1 (5 bases). This CDR3 has 16 residues. CDR1 and CDR2 from the germline V gene are MNHEY and SMNVEV (reference sequence). CDR3 sequence: CASSLRAGSGDNVLTF. CDR3 nucleotides: TGTGCCAGCAGTTTACGGGCAGGGTCTGGGGACAACGTCCTGACTTTC.

This clonotype has at least ten counts. The gene calls are TRBV2 and TRBJ1-2; tentative D call: TRBD1 (6 bases). This CDR3 is built from 12 residues. CDR1 and CDR2 from the germline V gene are SNHLY and FYNNEI. V lost 4 bases and J 5 bases, leaving 8 bases between the germline ends. CDR3 sequence reads: CASSGQAYGYTF. The CDR3 coding sequence is TGTGCCAGCAGTGGACAGGCGTATGGCTACACCTTC.

Concerning this clonotype itself: A read error may explain this, as a much larger clone is one base away. The chain uses TRBV5-1 and TRBJ1-2; D is uncertain. This CDR3 comprises 14 residues. In germline, CDR1 is SGHRS, CDR2 YFSETQ. The CDR3 DNA sequence: TGCACCAGCTCCCCCGGAACAAACCTCTATGGCTACACCTTC. It specifies CTSSPGTNLYGYTF.

There are many counts of this clonotype. This rearrangement joins TRBV9 to TRBJ1-1; D gene uncertain. The CDR3 runs 16 residues. Germline loops: CDR1 SGDLS, CDR2 YYNGEE. Trimming took off 0 bases at V and 4 bases at J, with 16 bases between the two ends. DNA of the CDR3: TGTGCCAGCAGCGTAGGAACTTTCGGTGGAGGCACTGAAGCTTTCTTT. Translating gives CASSVGTFGGGTEAFF.

In its sample, this clonotype was seen many times. The chain couples TRBV3-1 to TRBJ2-3, with unresolved D. The length of the CDR3 is 14 residues. Germline CDR1 and CDR2: LGHDT and YNNKEL (reference sequence). V lost 1 base to trimming and J lost 4 bases, with 9 bases between them. The CDR3 nucleotides read TGTGCCAGCAGCCAAGCCCCCGTTTCAGATACGCAGTATTTT. It yields the protein CASSQAPVSDTQYF.

This clonotype was seen only a few times. A much larger clone sits a single nucleotide away, making a read error possible. DNA of the CDR3: TGCGCCAACAGCTTGGAGACGACTAGCATGAATGAGCAGTTCTTC. Amino acid sequence: CANSLETTSMNEQFF. The chain recombines TRBV5-1 with TRBJ2-1; 7 bases agree with TRBD2. Germline values: CDR1 SGHRS, CDR2 YFSETQ. This CDR3 region has 15 residues. The entire variable domain, with the rest obtained from reference TRBV5-1 and TRBJ2-1, is as follows: KAGVTQTPRYLIKTRGQQVTLSCSPISGHRSVSWYQQTPGQGLQFLFEYFSETQRNKGNFPGRFSGRQFSNSRSEMNVSTLELGDSALYLCANSLETTSMNEQFFGPGTRLTVL.

The chain uses TRBV7-8 and TRBJ2-3; D call uncertain. This CDR3 comprises 13 residues. Trimming removed 7 bases from V and 3 bases from J, with 11 bases in between. Germline CDR1 reads SGHVS; CDR2 reads FQNEAQ. Here the CDR3 DNA reads TGTGCCAGCACCAAAGTCAGGACAGATACGCAGTATTTT. This gives the protein CASTKVRTDTQYF.